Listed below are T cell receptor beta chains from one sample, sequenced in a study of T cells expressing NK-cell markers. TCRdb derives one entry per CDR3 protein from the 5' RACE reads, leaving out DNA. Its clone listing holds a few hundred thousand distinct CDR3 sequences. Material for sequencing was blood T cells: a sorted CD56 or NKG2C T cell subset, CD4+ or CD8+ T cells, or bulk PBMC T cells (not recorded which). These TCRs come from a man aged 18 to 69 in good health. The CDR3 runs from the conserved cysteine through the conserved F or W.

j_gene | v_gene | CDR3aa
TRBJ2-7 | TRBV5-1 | CASSLAGDRAYEQYF
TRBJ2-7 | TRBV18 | CASSKSTGGDEQYF
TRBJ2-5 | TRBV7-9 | CASSSPLPAKGETQYF
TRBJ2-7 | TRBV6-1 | CASRGGGGTSYEQYF
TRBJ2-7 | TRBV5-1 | CASSLALAGASYEQYF
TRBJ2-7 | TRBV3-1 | CASSQGGGWSYEQYF
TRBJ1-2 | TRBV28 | CASSAGNRGVGYTF
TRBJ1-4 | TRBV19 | CASTRRDLREKLFF
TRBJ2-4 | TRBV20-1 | CSARAERLAELAKNIQYF
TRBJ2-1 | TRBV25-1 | CASMRAGAKYNEQFF
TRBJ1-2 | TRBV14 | CASSQGLTGVGYTF
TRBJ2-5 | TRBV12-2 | CASRSLGLAGCQETQYF
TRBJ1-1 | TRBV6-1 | CVLQGAGRTEAFF
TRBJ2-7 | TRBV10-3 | CANSGTSGALSYEQYF
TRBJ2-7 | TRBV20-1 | CSARGSTGNHEQYF
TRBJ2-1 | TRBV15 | CATSRVRTSPYNEQFF
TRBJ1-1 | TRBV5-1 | CASSLLYNTEAFF